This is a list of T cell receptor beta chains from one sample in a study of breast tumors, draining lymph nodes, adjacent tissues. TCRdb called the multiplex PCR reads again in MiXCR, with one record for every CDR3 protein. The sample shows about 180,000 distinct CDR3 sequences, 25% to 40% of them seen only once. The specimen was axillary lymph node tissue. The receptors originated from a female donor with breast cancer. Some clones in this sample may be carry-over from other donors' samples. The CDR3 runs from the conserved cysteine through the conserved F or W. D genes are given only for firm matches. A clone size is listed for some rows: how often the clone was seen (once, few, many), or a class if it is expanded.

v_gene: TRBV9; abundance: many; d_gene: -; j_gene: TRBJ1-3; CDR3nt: TGTGCCAGCAGCACCTTCTCTGGAAACACCATATATTTT; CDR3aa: CASSTFSGNTIYF
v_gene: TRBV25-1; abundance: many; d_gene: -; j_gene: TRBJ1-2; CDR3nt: TGTGCCAGCAGTGAATGGGGAACCAACCCTAACTATGGCTACACCTTC; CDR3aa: CASSEWGTNPNYGYTF
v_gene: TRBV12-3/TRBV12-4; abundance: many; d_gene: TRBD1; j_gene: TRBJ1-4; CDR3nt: TGTGCCAGCAGCCTGACAGGGGGCCGTGAAAAACTGTTTTTT; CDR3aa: CASSLTGGREKLFF
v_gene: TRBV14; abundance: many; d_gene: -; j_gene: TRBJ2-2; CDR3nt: TGTGCCAGCAGCCAAGATTGGGGGGGGCTCCCCCTGGGGGAGCTGTTTTTT; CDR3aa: CASSQDWGGLPLGELFF
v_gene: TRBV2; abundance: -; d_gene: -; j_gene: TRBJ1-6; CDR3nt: TGTGCCAGCAGCGGGAGAGGTGGTTTCGAACTGTGGGCCAATAATTCCCCCCTCCACTTT; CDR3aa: CASSGRGGFELWANNSPLHF
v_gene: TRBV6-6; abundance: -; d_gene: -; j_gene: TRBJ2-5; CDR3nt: TGTGCCAGCAGTTACAATGGGGGGCTGGGACAAGAGACCCAGTACTTC; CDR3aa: CASSYNGGLGQETQYF
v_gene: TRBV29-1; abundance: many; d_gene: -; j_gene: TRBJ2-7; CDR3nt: TGCAGCGTCTCCCTAGGCCCCTACGAGCAGTACTTC; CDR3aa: CSVSLGPYEQYF
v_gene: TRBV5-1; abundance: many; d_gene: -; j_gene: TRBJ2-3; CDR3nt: TGCGCCAGCAGCCGGTTTGGCGGGGCTCTCACAGATACGCAGTATTTT; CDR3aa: CASSRFGGALTDTQYF
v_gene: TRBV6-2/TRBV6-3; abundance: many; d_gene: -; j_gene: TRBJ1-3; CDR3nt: TGTGCCAGCAGTTACTTCGTACCTCGCGTGGATGAGGACACCATATATTTT; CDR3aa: CASSYFVPRVDEDTIYF
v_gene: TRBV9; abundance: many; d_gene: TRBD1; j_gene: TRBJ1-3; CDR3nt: TGTGCCAGCAGCGAGGGGGCAGGTGGAAACACCATATATTTT; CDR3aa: CASSEGAGGNTIYF
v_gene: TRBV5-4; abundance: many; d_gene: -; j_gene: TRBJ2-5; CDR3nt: TGTGCCAGCAGCCTTCCTGGGGGCCGGGAGACCCAGTACTTC; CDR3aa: CASSLPGGRETQYF
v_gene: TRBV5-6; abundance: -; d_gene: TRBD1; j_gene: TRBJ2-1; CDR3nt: TGTGCCAGCGGCTTTACAGGGGGCATTAGTAATGAGCAGTTCTTC; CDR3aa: CASGFTGGISNEQFF